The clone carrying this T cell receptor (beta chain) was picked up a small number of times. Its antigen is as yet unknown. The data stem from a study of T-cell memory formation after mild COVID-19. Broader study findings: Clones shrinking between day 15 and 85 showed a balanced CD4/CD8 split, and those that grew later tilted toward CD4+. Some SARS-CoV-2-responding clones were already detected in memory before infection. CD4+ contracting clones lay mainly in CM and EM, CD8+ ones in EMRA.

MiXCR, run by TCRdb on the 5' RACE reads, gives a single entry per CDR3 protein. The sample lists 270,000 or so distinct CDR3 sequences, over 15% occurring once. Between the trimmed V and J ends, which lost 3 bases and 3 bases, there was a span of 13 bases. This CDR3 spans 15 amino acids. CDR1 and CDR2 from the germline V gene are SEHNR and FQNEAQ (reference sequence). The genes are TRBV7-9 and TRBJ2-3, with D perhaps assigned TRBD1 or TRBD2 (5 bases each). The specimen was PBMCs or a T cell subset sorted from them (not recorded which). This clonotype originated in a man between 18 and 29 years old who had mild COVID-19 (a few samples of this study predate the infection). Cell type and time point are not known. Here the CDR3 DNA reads TGTGCCAGCAGCTTCTCCCGGGGCCCAACAGATACGCAGTATTTT. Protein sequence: CASSFSRGPTDTQYF.